This TCR beta chain is drawn from a study of control samples from healthy donors and cancer patients. Generated by immunoSEQ multiplex PCR, the TCRdb table keeps only in-frame clones and is missing some. The sample records 74,000 or so clones, around 89% being singletons. This CDR3 has 12 amino acids. Trimming pared 5 bases from V and 6 bases from J, leaving 11 bases between. Per the germline V gene, CDR1 is PRHDT and CDR2 is FYEKMQ (reference sequence). This clonotype originated in a man in his fifties in good health. The rearrangement joins TRBV13 to TRBJ2-7; D gene unclear. Sequencing was carried out using blood. CDR3 in DNA: TGTGCCAGCAGCCTCAGACCGGGCGAGCAGTACTTC. Encoded protein: CASSLRPGEQYF.